This T cell receptor (beta chain) was identified during a study of cytomegalovirus exposure and HLA in healthy donors. V lost 0 bases and J lost 12, with 16 bases in between. CDR3 size: 14 residues. Germline V CDR1 and CDR2: SGHDT, YYEEEE. The study ran its PCR with 60 Vbeta and 13 Jbeta primers. Repertoires were generated with immunoSEQ multiplex PCR, while TCRdb's copy carries only in-frame clones and drops some. The sample consists of approximately 150,000 clones, over 75% of them appearing once. The sequencing input was PBMCs. The sequence came from a woman in her 30s in good health and CMV-seronegative. The chain is built from TRBV5-6 and TRBJ2-1; possible D gene TRBD2, 5 bases. The chain's CDR3 is CASSLETGIIGQFF. The CDR3, as DNA: TGTGCCAGCAGCTTGGAAACGGGAATTATTGGGCAGTTCTTC.